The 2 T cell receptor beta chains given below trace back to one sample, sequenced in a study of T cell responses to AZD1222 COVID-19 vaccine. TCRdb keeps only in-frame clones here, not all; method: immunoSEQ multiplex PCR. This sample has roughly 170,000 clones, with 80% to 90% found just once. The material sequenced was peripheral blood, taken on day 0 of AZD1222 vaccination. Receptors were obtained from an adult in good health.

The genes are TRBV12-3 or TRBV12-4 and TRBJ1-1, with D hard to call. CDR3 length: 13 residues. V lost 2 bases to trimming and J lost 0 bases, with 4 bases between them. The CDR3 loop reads CASSLRLNTEAFF. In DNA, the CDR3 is TGTGCCAGCAGTTTACGGCTGAACACTGAAGCTTTCTTT.

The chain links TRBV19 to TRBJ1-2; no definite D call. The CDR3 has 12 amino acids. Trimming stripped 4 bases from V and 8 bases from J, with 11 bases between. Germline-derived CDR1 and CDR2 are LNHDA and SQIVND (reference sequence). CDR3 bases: TGTGCCAGTAGTACCTGGACGGTAGGCTACACCTTC. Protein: CASSTWTVGYTF.